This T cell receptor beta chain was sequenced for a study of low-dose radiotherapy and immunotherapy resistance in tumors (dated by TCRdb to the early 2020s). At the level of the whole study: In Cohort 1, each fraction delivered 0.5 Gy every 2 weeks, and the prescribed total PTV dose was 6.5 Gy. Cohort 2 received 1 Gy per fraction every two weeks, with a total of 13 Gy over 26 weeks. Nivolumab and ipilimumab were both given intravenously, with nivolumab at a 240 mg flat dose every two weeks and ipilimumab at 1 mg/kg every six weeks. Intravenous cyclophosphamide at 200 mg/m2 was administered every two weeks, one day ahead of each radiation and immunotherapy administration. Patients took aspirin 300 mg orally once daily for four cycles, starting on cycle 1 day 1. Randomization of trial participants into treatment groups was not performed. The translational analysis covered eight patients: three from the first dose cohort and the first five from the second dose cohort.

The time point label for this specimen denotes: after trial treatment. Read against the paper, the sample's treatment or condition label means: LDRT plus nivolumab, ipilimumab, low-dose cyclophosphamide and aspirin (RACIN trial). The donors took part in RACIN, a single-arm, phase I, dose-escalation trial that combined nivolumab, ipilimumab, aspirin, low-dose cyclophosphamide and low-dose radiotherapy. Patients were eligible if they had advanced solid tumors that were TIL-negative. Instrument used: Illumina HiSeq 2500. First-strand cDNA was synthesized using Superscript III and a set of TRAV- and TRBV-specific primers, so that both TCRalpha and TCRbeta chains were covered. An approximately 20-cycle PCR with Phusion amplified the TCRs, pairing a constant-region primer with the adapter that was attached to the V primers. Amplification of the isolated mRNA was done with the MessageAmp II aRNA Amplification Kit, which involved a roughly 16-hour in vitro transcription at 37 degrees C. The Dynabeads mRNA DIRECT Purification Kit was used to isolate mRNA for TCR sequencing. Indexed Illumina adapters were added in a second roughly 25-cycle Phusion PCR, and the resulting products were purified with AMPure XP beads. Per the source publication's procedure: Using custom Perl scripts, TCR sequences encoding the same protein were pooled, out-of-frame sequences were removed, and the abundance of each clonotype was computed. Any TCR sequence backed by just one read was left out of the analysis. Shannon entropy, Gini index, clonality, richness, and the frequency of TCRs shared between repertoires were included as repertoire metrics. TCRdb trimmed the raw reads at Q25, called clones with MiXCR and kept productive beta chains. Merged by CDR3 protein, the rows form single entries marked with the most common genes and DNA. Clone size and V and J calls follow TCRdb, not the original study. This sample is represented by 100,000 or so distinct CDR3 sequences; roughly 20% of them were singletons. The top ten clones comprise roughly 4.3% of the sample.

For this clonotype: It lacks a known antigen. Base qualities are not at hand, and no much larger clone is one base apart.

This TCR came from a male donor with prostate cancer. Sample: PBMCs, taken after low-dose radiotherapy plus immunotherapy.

The CDR3 protein sequence reads: CASSEGAGNTIYF. The sequenced DNA is TGTGCCAGCAGTGAGGGGGCAGGAAACACCATATATTTT. The sequence links TRBV6-5 to TRBJ1-3, with 7 bases matching TRBD1. In the germline V gene, CDR1 corresponds to MNHEY and CDR2 to SVGAGI. V trim: 5 bases; J trim: 4 bases; unmatched bases: 2. From its cysteine to its phenylalanine, the CDR3 spans 13 amino acids. Only the CDR3 DNA stays, 39 bases, in frame from base 1.